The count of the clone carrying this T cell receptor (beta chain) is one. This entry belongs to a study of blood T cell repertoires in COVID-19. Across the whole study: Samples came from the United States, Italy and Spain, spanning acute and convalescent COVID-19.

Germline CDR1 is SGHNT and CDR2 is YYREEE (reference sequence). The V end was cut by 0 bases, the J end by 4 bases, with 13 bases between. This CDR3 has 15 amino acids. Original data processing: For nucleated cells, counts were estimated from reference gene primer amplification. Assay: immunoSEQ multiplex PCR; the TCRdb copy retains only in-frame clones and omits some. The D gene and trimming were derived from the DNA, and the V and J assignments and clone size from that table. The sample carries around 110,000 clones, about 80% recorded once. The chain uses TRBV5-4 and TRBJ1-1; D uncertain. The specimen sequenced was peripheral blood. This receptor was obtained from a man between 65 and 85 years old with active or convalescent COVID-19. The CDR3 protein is CASSLAGSQSTEAFF. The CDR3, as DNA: TGTGCCAGCAGCTTGGCTGGCAGTCAGTCCACTGAAGCTTTCTTT.